Reported below is one T cell receptor (beta chain). Patients having uncontrolled infection, another autoimmune disease, pregnancy or lactation were not included. What was amplified from RNA transcripts were TCR beta CDR3 regions. RT-PCR in the first round (using the HTBI primer set) targeted the TCR CDR3. One entry per CDR3 protein results from TCRdb running MiXCR on the multiplex PCR reads. Here the sample spans hundreds of thousands of distinct CDR3 sequences, 20% to 25% being singletons. This entry comes from a study of T cells in Graves' hyperthyroidism and ophthalmopathy. Germline V lookup: CDR1 MNHNS, CDR2 SASEGT. V was trimmed by 7 bases and J by 10 bases, leaving 20 bases between them. The CDR3 runs to 14 residues.

The genes are TRBV6-1 and TRBJ2-1; TRBD1 is a possible D gene (6 bases). The sample consisted of blood. The receptor's source is a woman aged 70-85 years with Graves' ophthalmopathy. CDR3 loop: CASTGALRGEEQFF. The CDR3 bases are TGTGCCAGCACAGGGGCACTACGTGGAGAGGAGCAGTTCTTC.